This T cell receptor (beta chain) was retrieved from a study of shared T cell receptors in the human thymus (dated by TCRdb to 2020 to 2022). About the investigation overall: The study examined how self-reactive, shared T-cell receptor alpha chains are generated in the human thymus.

As to this clone: The target of this receptor is not known. No much larger clone exists at a distance of one base, and base qualities are not known.

The library relied on the immunoSEQ multiplex PCR assay. The table was pulled from immuneACCESS by TCRdb, which kept in-frame rearrangements only. Such tables lose some clones; where checked, under half of the loss comes from unresolved V genes, and the rest has no known cause. The sample table shows hundreds of thousands of clones, and 78% are seen once. The top ten hold about 0.012% of the sample. These data are also associated with another study on human thymus T cells. The second paper states: The donors were immunologically healthy infants in Finland who had open corrective cardiac surgery for congenital heart defects. Thymus tissue was obtained as surgical resects removed during corrective cardiac surgery. V and J gene segment usage appeared biased in both thymic and peripheral blood repertoires. Highly overlapping thymic TCR repertoires among unrelated individuals were reported in the related research. The study described the TCR alpha and beta repertoires in about eight infant thymus samples and a few matching peripheral blood samples. Donor ages ranging from about 7 to 250 days were recorded, and six or seven male and a couple of female infants were included in the cohort. Thymocytes were mechanically released from the tissue and were stored as pellets of 10-30 million cells at -70 degrees C. A QIAsymphony instrument was used to extract genomic DNA from the frozen cell pellets. The immunoSEQ multiplex PCR assay was used to amplify the TCRB and TCRAD loci from a standardized quantity of quality-controlled genomic DNA. The amplicons spanned the V(D)J region and were long enough to cover the CDR3 and allow V and J genes to be identified. The commercial immunoSEQ service was used to sequence amplicons on an Illumina platform. Primer bias and sequencing errors were corrected as previously described, and TCRAD and TCRB definitions were based on the IMGT database. Repertoires were analysed with immunoSEQ Analyzer 3.0 and VDJTools, covering basic statistics, V/J segment usage, diversity estimates, rarefaction and pairwise overlap. Chao1, ChaoE, Efron-Thisted, Shannon and inverse Simpson indices were used to estimate diversity, which was also estimated on datasets down-sampled to the smallest sample. Repertoire overlap used strict matching of CDR3 nucleotide sequence, V gene and J gene, with Jaccard-based multidimensional scaling clustering. On average, thymus samples gave around 810,000 unique TCRB clonotypes, whereas blood samples gave roughly 80,000.

What was sequenced was thymocytes. The TCR sequence derives from a boy under two years old with a congenital heart defect. Donor details come from another sample of the same person, matched by shared clones.

In nucleotide form, the sequence is TGTGCCAGCAGTCCGAAGATAACATCCTCCTACGAGCAGTACTTC. It specifies CASSPKITSSYEQYF. The chain couples TRBV27 to TRBJ2-7; the D gene remains uncertain. Its CDR3 holds 15 amino acids, cysteine through phenylalanine. This entry keeps only the CDR3 DNA: 45 bases, framed from base 1. The V and J ends are trimmed by 5 bases and 0 bases, leaving 14 bases between them. CDR1 MNHEY and CDR2 SMNVEV were looked up in the germline V gene (reference sequence).